A selection of T cell receptor beta chains follows, all from one sample in a study of OX40 agonist ivuxolimab in advanced cancers. Only in-frame clones appear in the TCRdb table, and some are missing; sequencing was by immunoSEQ multiplex PCR. The table shows fewer than 60,000 clones, with 60% to 80% occurring only once. Sequences were derived from CD4+ or CD8+ T cells sorted from blood, sampled in a trial of the OX40 agonist ivuxolimab. All receptors come from an adult with an advanced solid tumor such as melanoma, head and neck, liver or kidney cancer. Both conserved end residues are part of each CDR3. The D gene is left open where the match is weak. Expanded clones get a size class; other rows say once, few or many, or leave the size out.

j_call v_call d_call clone_size cdr3_aa cdr3_nt
TRBJ2-3 TRBV12-5 TRBD1 once CASGSGTGDTDTQYF TGTGCTAGTGGTTCCGGGACAGGGGACACAGATACGCAGTATTTT
TRBJ1-1 TRBV11-3 . once CASSQRGGNTEAFF TGTGCCAGCAGCCAAAGAGGGGGGAACACTGAAGCTTTCTTT
TRBJ1-3 TRBV21-1 . . CASSKVEAGNTIYF TGTGCCAGCAGCAAAGTTGAGGCTGGAAACACCATATATTTT
TRBJ2-1 TRBV27 TRBD2 . CASSLHGTSNEQFF TGTGCCAGCAGTTTACACGGGACTAGCAATGAGCAGTTCTTC
TRBJ1-1 TRBV2 . few CASSLTGSGVGDTEAFF TGTGCCAGCAGTCTCACAGGGTCTGGAGTGGGCGACACTGAAGCTTTCTTT
TRBJ1-2 TRBV6-5 TRBD1 once CASSYTGTGGYGYTF TGTGCCAGCAGTTACACAGGGACAGGGGGCTATGGCTACACCTTC
TRBJ2-1 TRBV7-6 TRBD2 few CASSLELATQQFF TGTGCCAGCAGCTTAGAACTAGCGACCCAGCAGTTCTTC
TRBJ1-1 TRBV7-2 . few CASSLDGTADTEAFF TGTGCCAGCAGCTTAGACGGGACGGCGGACACTGAAGCTTTCTTT
TRBJ2-7 TRBV6-1 TRBD1 . CASSPGTAYEQYF TGTGCCAGCAGTCCCGGGACAGCCTACGAGCAGTACTTC
TRBJ2-2 TRBV5-1 . . CASSLSGISGGELFF TGCGCCAGCAGCTTGTCTGGCATCTCCGGCGGGGAGCTGTTTTTT
TRBJ2-5 TRBV7-8 . . CASSSSPPARPETQYF TGTGCCAGCAGCTCAAGCCCGCCGGCCCGGCCGGAGACCCAGTACTTC
TRBJ1-5 TRBV19 . . CASSRSAEQPQHF TGTGCCAGTAGTCGCAGCGCTGAGCAGCCCCAGCATTTT
TRBJ1-1 TRBV19 TRBD1 few CASSLGTAARNTEAFF TGTGCCAGTAGTCTCGGGACAGCCGCCCGGAACACTGAAGCTTTCTTT
TRBJ1-6 TRBV7-9 . . CASSLAGRANSPLHF TGTGCCAGCAGCTTAGCCGGCAGAGCGAATTCACCCCTCCACTTT
TRBJ1-1 TRBV5-1 TRBD1 . CASSWAQGAGTEAFF TGCGCCAGCAGCTGGGCACAGGGGGCGGGCACTGAAGCTTTCTTT
TRBJ2-7 TRBV7-2 TRBD2 . CASSSGLAGGDEQYF TGTGCCAGCAGCTCAGGACTAGCGGGAGGCGACGAGCAGTACTTC
TRBJ1-2 TRBV10-2 . few CASSERVGYTF TGCGCCAGCAGTGAGCGGGTTGGCTACACCTTC
TRBJ2-1 TRBV11-2 . . CASSSEGIEQFF TGTGCCAGCAGCTCAGAAGGGATTGAGCAGTTCTTC
TRBJ1-2 TRBV19 . . CASSIATRGEGYTF TGTGCCAGTAGTATAGCGACCCGGGGAGAAGGCTACACCTTC
TRBJ1-1 TRBV30 . . CAWSVPPGATEAFF TGTGCCTGGAGTGTACCACCTGGGGCCACTGAAGCTTTCTTT
TRBJ1-6 TRBV19 . . CASSLKTPYNSPLHF TGTGCCAGTAGCCTAAAGACCCCCTATAATTCACCCCTCCACTTT
TRBJ1-2 TRBV4-1 . . CASSQAGQSYGYTF TGCGCCAGCAGCCAAGCCGGACAGTCCTATGGCTACACCTTC
TRBJ2-7 TRBV6-5 TRBD2 once CASSLTSGSWEQYF TGTGCCAGCAGTCTAACTAGCGGGAGTTGGGAGCAGTACTTC
TRBJ1-2 TRBV5-6 . . CASSAGRYYGYTF TGTGCCAGCAGCGCGGGACGGTACTATGGCTACACCTTC
TRBJ1-2 TRBV11-2 . . CASSQEITAPEYGYTF TGCGCCAGCAGCCAAGAAATAACCGCCCCGGAGTATGGCTACACCTTC
TRBJ1-2 TRBV6-5 . . CASSYLRTVDGYTF TGTGCCAGCAGTTACCTGCGGACAGTGGATGGCTACACCTTC
TRBJ2-7 TRBV5-1 TRBD1 . CASRTGQGPEQYF TGCGCCAGCAGGACAGGACAGGGACCCGAGCAGTACTTC
TRBJ2-5 TRBV6-5 . . CASSEGGHQETQYF TGTGCCAGCAGCGAGGGGGGGCACCAAGAGACCCAGTACTTC
TRBJ1-1 TRBV5-4 . . CASSTGATEAFF TGTGCCAGCAGCACAGGAGCCACTGAAGCTTTCTTT
TRBJ2-7 TRBV7-9 . once CASSLVASSYEQYF TGTGCCAGCAGCTTAGTAGCCAGCTCCTACGAGCAGTACTTC
TRBJ2-1 TRBV5-4 . . CASVKQGGDNEQFF TGTGCCAGCGTCAAACAGGGAGGAGACAATGAGCAGTTCTTC
TRBJ2-1 TRBV2 . few CASSEEFF TGTGCCAGCAGTGAAGAGTTCTTC
TRBJ2-3 TRBV6-1 . . CASSSGYLKAQYF TGTGCCAGCAGCTCCGGGTATCTTAAAGCGCAGTATTTT
TRBJ2-3 TRBV11-2 TRBD1 . CASNRDREDTQYF TGTGCCAGCAACCGGGACAGGGAAGATACGCAGTATTTT
TRBJ2-7 TRBV2 TRBD1 . CASRLQGVNEQYF TGTGCCAGCAGACTACAGGGGGTGAACGAGCAGTACTTC
TRBJ2-7 TRBV18 TRBD2 . CASSPRETSPEQYF TGTGCCAGCTCACCAAGGGAGACTAGCCCCGAGCAGTACTTC
TRBJ2-7 TRBV23-1 TRBD1 . CASSQNDREPHSYEQYF TGCGCCAGCAGTCAGAACGACAGGGAACCCCACTCCTACGAGCAGTACTTC
TRBJ2-1 TRBV19 . once CASSIRIGRLDEQFF TGTGCCAGTAGTATAAGGATTGGGCGATTGGATGAGCAGTTCTTC
TRBJ2-7 TRBV30 TRBD2 few CAWSWGGEQYF TGTGCCTGGAGTTGGGGGGGCGAGCAGTACTTC
TRBJ2-3 TRBV19 TRBD2 once CASRTSGTDTQYF TGTGCCAGCCGGACTAGCGGCACAGATACGCAGTATTTT
TRBJ1-3 TRBV5-1 TRBD1 . CASSWGTGEHTIYF TGCGCCAGCAGCTGGGGGACAGGGGAACACACCATATATTTT
TRBJ2-5 TRBV27 . . CASSLRGAKTQYF TGTGCCAGCAGTCTGAGGGGGGCTAAGACCCAGTACTTC
TRBJ2-1 TRBV11-2 TRBD2 few CASSLDGGRYNEQFF TGTGCCAGCAGCTTAGATGGCGGGAGGTACAATGAGCAGTTCTTC
TRBJ1-5 TRBV2 . . CASSLGRLGNQPQHF TGTGCCAGCAGTCTGGGGCGTCTGGGCAATCAGCCCCAGCATTTT